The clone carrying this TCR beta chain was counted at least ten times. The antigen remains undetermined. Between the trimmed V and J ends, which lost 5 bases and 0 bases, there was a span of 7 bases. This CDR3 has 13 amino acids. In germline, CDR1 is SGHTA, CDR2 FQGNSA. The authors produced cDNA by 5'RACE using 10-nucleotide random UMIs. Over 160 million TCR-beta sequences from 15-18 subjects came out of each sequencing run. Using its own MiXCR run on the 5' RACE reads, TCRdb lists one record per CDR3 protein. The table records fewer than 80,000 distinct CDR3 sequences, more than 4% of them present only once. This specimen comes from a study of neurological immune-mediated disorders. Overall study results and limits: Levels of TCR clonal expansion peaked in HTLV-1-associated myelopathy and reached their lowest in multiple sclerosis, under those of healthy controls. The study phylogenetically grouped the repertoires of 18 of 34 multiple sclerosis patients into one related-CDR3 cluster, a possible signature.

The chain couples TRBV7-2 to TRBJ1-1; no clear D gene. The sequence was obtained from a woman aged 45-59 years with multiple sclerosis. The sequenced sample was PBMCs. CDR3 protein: CASSQTMNTEAFF. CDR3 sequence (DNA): TGTGCCAGCAGCCAGACAATGAACACTGAAGCTTTCTTT.